These 6 T cell receptor beta chains share one sample of origin, sequenced in a study of CD8+CD57+ T cells in acquired aplastic anemia. According to the study, genomic DNA was the template for TCR beta VDJ and CDR3 profiling. TCRdb reprocessed the reads via MiXCR and lists one record per CDR3 protein. The sample lists 150,000 to 200,000 distinct CDR3 sequences, 55% to 70% occurring once. The sample comprised sorted CD4+, CD8+, or CD8+CD57+ T cells (not recorded which) from PBMCs. These receptors were taken from a human donor with severe aplastic anemia or a healthy control (not recorded which).

This clonotype was detected a few times. J is TRBJ2-1 and V is TRBV24-1, with 7 positions matching TRBD1. V was pared by 4 bases and J by 12 bases, with 5 bases of the junction left unmatched. Per the germline V gene, CDR1 is KGHDR and CDR2 is SFDVKD. The CDR3 extends over 12 amino acids. CDR3 DNA sequence: TGTGCCACCAGTGAGCAGGGACAGACGCAGTTCTTC. Its protein is CATSEQGQTQFF.

This clonotype was observed a few times. V usage is TRBV7-8 and J usage is TRBJ2-7; weak D call: TRBD2 (6 bases). CDR1 and CDR2 from the germline V gene are SGHVS and FQNEAQ. With 6 bases removed from V and 6 bases from J, the gap between germline ends came to 9 bases. There are 11 residues in the CDR3. The chain's CDR3 is CASRGLGEQYF. The CDR3 DNA is TGTGCCAGCAGGGGACTTGGCGAGCAGTACTTC.

This clonotype appeared many times. V is TRBV29-1 and J is TRBJ1-5; a weak D match, TRBD1 (5 bases). The CDR3 contains 13 residues. Trimming left V 5 bases short and J 1 base short, with 9 bases between. Germline CDR1 SQVTM, CDR2 ANQGSEA. The CDR3 DNA follows: TGCAGCGTTTGGTCAGGGAGCAATCAGCCCCAGCATTTT. Its protein is CSVWSGSNQPQHF.

CDR3 in DNA: TGTGCCAGTAGTACCTTAGGGACAGGAGCTAACTATGGCTACACCTTC. It codes for CASSTLGTGANYGYTF. This chain links TRBV19 with TRBJ1-2; 8 bases agree with TRBD1. Germline V gene data show CDR1 as LNHDA and CDR2 as SQIVND (reference sequence). The CDR3 runs to 16 residues. Germline trimming cut 4 bases from V and 0 bases from J; bases unmatched to any gene: 7.

This clonotype has just a few counts. The genes are TRBV29-1 and TRBJ1-2; unclear D gene. This CDR3 is built from 10 residues. CDR1 SQVTM and CDR2 ANQGSEA come from the germline V gene. Between the trimmed V and J ends, which lost 7 bases and 1 base, there was a span of 4 bases. The CDR3 sequence: CSAGNYGYTF. As DNA, the CDR3 is TGCAGCGCCGGTAACTATGGCTACACCTTC.

The V and J genes are TRBV25-1 and TRBJ2-7, with 10 bases fitting TRBD1. V gave up 4 bases and J gave up 4 bases; unmatched junction bases: 16. This CDR3 has 18 residues. The germline CDR1 and CDR2 sequences are MGHDK and SYGVNS. CDR3 protein: CASSVSLGQGFLKYEQYF. The CDR3 DNA sequence: TGTGCCAGCAGTGTATCCCTGGGACAGGGGTTCCTCAAATACGAGCAGTACTTC.